The source of this TCR beta chain is a study of T cells in Graves' hyperthyroidism and ophthalmopathy. Study-wide background: Peripheral blood specimens were obtained at initial diagnosis, prior to any treatment.

Diagnosis rested on symptoms, serum thyroxine and TRAb, thyroid ultrasound, and orbital computed tomography. Of note for this clonotype: Its antigen is still unknown. A junction end diverges from the germline sequence, so it may reflect a read error.

Template material for amplifying TCR beta CDR3 regions consisted of RNA transcripts. The TCR CDR3 was amplified in a first-round RT-PCR using the HTBI primer set. Each CDR3 protein gets one entry after TCRdb re-called the multiplex PCR reads with MiXCR. The table includes over 400,000 distinct CDR3 sequences, roughly 14% detected once. Study results and limitations: Most clonotypes that expanded in the thyroid above 0.001 also showed up in blood. Prediction of ophthalmopathy progression came a median about 6 months pre-onset.

CDR1 is SGHDN, CDR2 FVKESK, per germline. CDR3 length equals 13 residues. The chain uses TRBV14 and TRBJ1-1; D is undetermined. The source material was blood. The receptor was derived from a man younger than 30 with Graves' ophthalmopathy. CDR3 sequence (DNA): TGTGCCAACAGCCAAGGGAGATACACTGAAGCTTTCTTT. Its translation is CANSQGRYTEAFF.